The present entry profiles one TCR beta chain with its context. Read coverage stops 3 residues before the CDR3 terminus; the germline J gene supplies the remainder. These data come from a study of T cells in women clearing cervical HPV infection. Clones were sequenced by immunoSEQ multiplex PCR, and TCRdb holds only the in-frame ones, with some missing. The sample holds 25,000 to 35,000 clones. Deletions cut 5 bases from V and 0 bases from J, with 10 bases between. Germline lookup yields CDR1 SEHNR and CDR2 FQNEAQ (reference sequence). This CDR3 comprises 14 residues. The chain employs TRBV7-9 and TRBJ1-2; D is undetermined. Sequencing used blood buffy coat. The receptor was isolated from a woman between 18 and 69 years old with a cervical HPV16 infection that either progressed to CIN3+ or cleared (not recorded which). The CDR3 sequence is CASSLNSPNYGYTF. The CDR3 DNA, read in part, is TGTGCCAGCAGCCTCAACAGTCCTAACTATGGC.